The clone carrying this TCR beta chain was picked up many times. The data were taken from a study of T-cell reconstitution after alpha-beta-depleted transplantation in children. The CDR3 has 11 residues. Trimming cost V 6 bases and J 10 bases; bases outside gene matches: 4. The TCRbeta library incorporated unique molecular identifiers. TCRdb used MiXCR to reprocess the PCR reads, holding one entry per CDR3 protein. The table includes 170,000 or so distinct CDR3 sequences, about 6.4% detected once. The clonotype comes from a human donor who donated a stem cell graft to a child with Wiskott-Aldrich syndrome. This sample comprised PBMCs from the stem cell graft donor, obtained from the stem cell graft. The chain recombines TRBV12-3 or TRBV12-4 with TRBJ1-2, with 8 bases lining up with TRBD1. CDR3 sequence (DNA): TGTGCCAGCAGCCAGACAGGGGTCTACACCTTC. Residues: CASSQTGVYTF.